These 32 T cell receptor beta chains share one sample of origin, sequenced in a study of blood T cell repertoires in COVID-19. Measured with immunoSEQ multiplex PCR; TCRdb has only the in-frame clones, and not every one. The sample contains 130,000 or so clones, about 84% of which appear only once. The specimen was peripheral blood. These receptors were obtained from a woman aged 55-70 years with acute or convalescent COVID-19.

This chain connects TRBV4-2 to TRBJ2-3; 8 bases are shared with TRBD2. The trim removed 0 bases at V and 2 bases at J, leaving 4 bases unmatched. The CDR3 covers 16 residues. Per germline, CDR1 LGHNA and CDR2 YNFKEQ. This CDR3 reads CASSQEAGGFTDTQYF. DNA for the CDR3: TGTGCCAGCAGCCAAGAGGCGGGGGGATTCACAGATACGCAGTATTTT.

V is TRBV25-1 and J is TRBJ1-1; the D gene is possibly TRBD1 (6 bases). This CDR3 spans 15 amino acids. Germline lookup yields CDR1 MGHDK and CDR2 SYGVNS. V dropped 7 bases and J dropped 5 bases, with 20 bases sitting between them. The CDR3 coding sequence is TGTGCCAGCATAGCCCCCACCGGGGGGCGGACTGAAGCTTTCTTT. This encodes CASIAPTGGRTEAFF.

V gene TRBV5-1 combines with J gene TRBJ1-2; possibly TRBD1 for D (5 bases). V lost 0 bases and J 4 bases, leaving 13 bases between the germline ends. This CDR3 is built from 15 residues. The germline CDR1 and CDR2 sequences are SGHRS and YFSETQ. This CDR3 is CASSLGAGNSYGYTF. The CDR3 nucleotides read TGCGCCAGCAGCTTGGGGGCAGGGAATTCCTATGGCTACACCTTC.

The rearrangement joins TRBV7-3 to TRBJ2-1; TRBD1 matches 7 bases. CDR1 is SGHTA and CDR2 is FQGTGA in the germline V gene. CDR3 size: 14 residues. After removal of 2 bases from V and 5 bases from J, the junction contained 3 bases not matched to a gene. The CDR3 region has the DNA TGTGCCAGCAGCTTAGGGGACAGAAACAATGAGCAGTTCTTC. As protein: CASSLGDRNNEQFF. Variable domain in full (rest from reference TRBV7-3 and TRBJ2-1): GAGVSQTPSNKVTEKGKYVELRCDPISGHTALYWYRQSLGQGPEFLIYFQGTGAADDSGLPNDRFFAVRPEGSVSTLKIQRTERGDSAVYLCASSLGDRNNEQFFGPGTRLTVL.

The chain links TRBV10-3 to TRBJ1-1, with 7 bases lining up with TRBD1. V gave up 0 bases and J gave up 7 bases; unmatched junction bases: 11. The CDR3 runs 16 residues. The germline V gene encodes CDR1 ENHRY and CDR2 SYGVKD. This chain's CDR3 is CAISESGGEVGVEAFF. CDR3 DNA sequence: TGTGCCATCAGTGAGTCAGGGGGCGAGGTGGGAGTTGAAGCTTTCTTT.

CDR3 loop: CASSVASGGWDTQYF. In DNA form, the CDR3 reads TGTGCCAGCAGCGTAGCTAGCGGGGGGTGGGATACGCAGTATTTT. V usage is TRBV9 and J usage is TRBJ2-3; 11 bases are shared with TRBD2. After removal of 0 bases from V and 6 bases from J, the junction contained 3 bases not matched to a gene. The CDR3 runs 15 residues. Germline values: CDR1 SGDLS, CDR2 YYNGEE.

The chain uses TRBV7-2 and TRBJ2-7; D is possibly TRBD2 (7 bases). The germline V and J ends were trimmed by 5 bases and 12 bases, with 26 bases remaining between them. CDR1 and CDR2 from the germline V gene are SGHTA and FQGNSA. This CDR3 spans 15 amino acids. The CDR3 here is CASSLRGGLHPTWYF. The CDR3, as DNA: TGTGCCAGCAGCCTGCGAGGGGGACTACACCCCACGTGGTACTTC.

This chain joins TRBV7-8 and TRBJ1-1; 9 bases match TRBD1. The CDR3 spans 16 residues. The germline V gene has CDR1 SGHVS and CDR2 FQNEAQ. V lost 5 bases and J lost 5; bases outside the gene matches: 12. The CDR3 DNA follows: TGTGCCAGCAGCCCCGGGACAGGGTTAATTTGGACTGAAGCTTTCTTT. The encoded protein is CASSPGTGLIWTEAFF.

The chain joins TRBV5-4 to TRBJ2-5, with TRBD1 matching 7 bases. The CDR3 contains 13 residues. The V gene's germline CDR1 is SGHNT and CDR2 YYREEE (reference sequence). Trimming removed 4 bases from V and 2 bases from J; junction bases left unmatched: 2. CDR3: CASSRDRQETQYF. The CDR3 DNA sequence: TGTGCCAGCAGCCGGGACAGACAAGAGACCCAGTACTTC.

This chain joins TRBV7-9 and TRBJ1-4; TRBD1 matches at 7 bases. The CDR3 covers 14 residues. The trim removed 5 bases at V and 10 bases at J, leaving 10 bases unmatched. Germline CDR1 SEHNR, CDR2 FQNEAQ (reference sequence). The CDR3 sequence is CASSPRGTVRKLFF. DNA for the CDR3: TGTGCCAGCAGCCCCCGGGGGACAGTCCGAAAACTGTTTTTT.

CDR3 region: CASSLSQGNSPLHF. CDR3 sequence (DNA): TGTGCCAGCAGTTTAAGCCAGGGGAATTCACCCCTCCACTTT. The chain joins TRBV28 to TRBJ1-6; possible D gene TRBD1, 6 bases. V was cut by 2 bases and J by 7 bases, with 9 bases left in between. The CDR3 is made up of 14 amino acids. The germline gives CDR1 MDHEN, CDR2 SYDVKM. Looking up the rest from reference TRBV28 and TRBJ1-6 gives the full variable domain: DVKVTQSSRYLVKRTGEKVFLECVQDMDHENMFWYRQDPGLGLRLIYFSYDVKMKEKGDIPEGYSVSREKKERFSLILESASTNQTSMYLCASSLSQGNSPLHFGNGTRLTVT.

The chain carries TRBV5-4 and TRBJ2-7, with D maybe TRBD1 (7 bases). V was trimmed by 2 bases and J by 3 bases, leaving 12 bases between them. Germline V CDR1 and CDR2: SGHNT, YYREEE (reference sequence). The CDR3 totals 14 residues. CDR3 amino acids: CASSFGGQIYEQYF. CDR3 sequence (DNA): TGTGCCAGCAGCTTCGGGGGACAGATCTACGAGCAGTACTTC.

The J gene is TRBJ1-5, the V gene TRBV28; the D is unclear. This CDR3 spans 15 amino acids. The germline CDR1 and CDR2 sequences are MDHEN and SYDVKM. V lost 6 bases and J 2 bases, leaving 14 bases between the germline ends. This CDR3 is CASSFLGAGNQPQHF. CDR3 nucleotides: TGTGCCAGCAGCTTTTTGGGAGCGGGCAATCAGCCCCAGCATTTT.

V usage is TRBV5-5 and J usage is TRBJ1-1; 7 positions agree with TRBD1. Germline CDR1 and CDR2: SGHKS and YYEKEE (reference sequence). J gave up 0 bases and V 3 bases, and 2 bases lay outside the gene matches. The CDR3 spans 14 residues. CDR3 nucleotides: TGTGCCAGCAGCTGGGGACAGATGAACACTGAAGCTTTCTTT. Protein product: CASSWGQMNTEAFF.

This chain connects TRBV6-5 to TRBJ1-2; 7 nucleotides match TRBD1. Germline V lookup: CDR1 MNHEY, CDR2 SVGAGI. The V gene end was trimmed by 6 bases and the J gene end by 8 bases; junction bases not matched to a gene: 6. CDR3 size: 12 residues. CDR3 amino acids: CASSQGVGGYTF. DNA for the CDR3: TGTGCCAGCAGCCAGGGGGTAGGCGGCTACACCTTC.

V gene TRBV7-8 combines with J gene TRBJ1-2; the match to TRBD1 covers 9 bases. The germline V gene encodes CDR1 SGHVS and CDR2 FQNEAQ. The CDR3 length is 16 residues. The junction had 12 bases not matched to a gene; V was cut back by 0 bases and J by 10 bases. CDR3 residues: CASSLASGTGLKYYTF. The CDR3 nucleotides read TGTGCCAGCAGCTTAGCCTCCGGGACAGGGCTTAAGTACTACACCTTC.

The chain has TRBV4-1 and TRBJ2-2, with a weak D call TRBD2 (5 bases). CDR1 and CDR2 from the germline V gene are MGHRA and YSYEKL. The CDR3 contains 16 residues. V lost 4 bases and J lost 4, with 16 bases in between. The CDR3 region is CASSPTRGLATGELFF. The DNA of the CDR3 is TGCGCCAGCAGCCCAACCAGAGGGCTAGCCACCGGGGAGCTGTTTTTT.

The chain employs TRBV5-4 and TRBJ2-1; weak D call: TRBD2 (7 bases). CDR1 is SGHNT and CDR2 is YYREEE in the germline V gene (reference sequence). Trimming removed 2 bases from V and 0 bases from J, with 12 bases in between. The CDR3 is 16 residues long. The CDR3, as DNA: TGTGCCAGCAGCTTTCGGGGGGCCAGCTCCTACAATGAGCAGTTCTTC. Translation: CASSFRGASSYNEQFF. Full variable domain (outside the CDR3, taken from reference TRBV5-4 and TRBJ2-1): ETGVTQSPTHLIKTRGQQVTLRCSSQSGHNTVSWYQQALGQGPQFIFQYYREEENGRGNFPPRFSGLQFPNYSSELNVNALELDDSALYLCASSFRGASSYNEQFFGPGTRLTVL.

The CDR3 DNA sequence: TGTGCCACCAGCACGCGGACAGAGAACACTGAAGCTTTCTTT. Encoded protein: CATSTRTENTEAFF. The rearrangement uses TRBV15 and TRBJ1-1, with TRBD1 as a possible D gene (6 bases). CDR1 and CDR2 (germline): LNHNV, YYDKDF (reference sequence). The CDR3 length is 14 residues. V was trimmed by 4 bases and J by 1 base, leaving 10 bases between them.

The chain combines TRBV25-1 with TRBJ1-2, with D perhaps TRBD1 (6 bases). V lost 4 bases to trimming and J lost 8 bases, with 17 bases between them. There are 14 residues in the CDR3. Germline assignment: CDR1 MGHDK and CDR2 SYGVNS. CDR3 protein: CASSADLQGRGYTF. The CDR3, as DNA: TGTGCCAGCAGTGCGGACCTCCAGGGGCGAGGCTACACCTTC.

This chain links TRBV5-1 with TRBJ1-1, with 12 bases that match TRBD1. J gave up 4 bases and V 4 bases, and 5 bases lay outside the gene matches. The CDR3 has 15 residues. The germline V gene encodes CDR1 SGHRS and CDR2 YFSETQ. The CDR3 region has the DNA TGCGCCAGCAGCACGGGACAGGGGGCCGGCACTGAAGCTTTCTTT. Its protein is CASSTGQGAGTEAFF.

The chain is built from TRBV29-1 and TRBJ2-2, with TRBD1 matching over 9 bases. Trimming removed 6 bases from V and 5 bases from J; junction bases left unmatched: 4. Per germline, CDR1 SQVTM and CDR2 ANQGSEA. This CDR3 has 13 residues. CDR3 sequence: CSVSTGGTGELFF. In DNA, the CDR3 is TGCAGCGTATCGACAGGGGGGACCGGGGAGCTGTTTTTT.

V gene TRBV24-1 combines with J gene TRBJ1-1, with D tentatively TRBD1 (6 bases). The CDR3 covers 15 residues. The germline CDR1 and CDR2 sequences are KGHDR and SFDVKD. Deletions cut 3 bases from V and 4 bases from J, with 14 bases between. The CDR3 sequence: CATSDTLGGGTEAFF. The CDR3, as DNA: TGTGCCACCAGTGATACCTTGGGAGGGGGCACTGAAGCTTTCTTT.

CDR3 sequence: CASGSPSDSATYNEQFF. As DNA, the CDR3 is TGTGCTAGTGGTTCCCCCTCGGACAGCGCTACCTACAATGAGCAGTTCTTC. The rearrangement links TRBV12-5 to TRBJ2-1, with D tentatively TRBD1 (6 bases). The CDR3 loop spans 17 amino acids. V was trimmed by 4 bases and J by 2 bases, leaving 18 bases between them. The V gene's germline CDR1 is LGHNT and CDR2 FRNRAP.

There are a few counts of this clone. The gene calls are TRBV7-3 and TRBJ1-1, with D uncertain. CDR3 size: 13 residues. CDR1 is SGHTA, CDR2 FQGTGA, per germline. V was clipped by 4 bases and J by 0 bases, with 6 bases between them. The CDR3 spells CASSSYMNTEAFF. In DNA, the CDR3 is TGTGCCAGCAGCTCCTATATGAACACTGAAGCTTTCTTT.

This sequence joins TRBV5-4 and TRBJ2-7; maybe TRBD2 (6 bases). There are 13 residues in the CDR3. Looked up from germline, CDR1 is SGHNT and CDR2 is YYREEE (reference sequence). V dropped 3 bases and J dropped 5 bases, with 12 bases sitting between them. The CDR3 is CASSWRGSNEQYV. DNA of the CDR3: TGTGCCAGCAGCTGGAGGGGTTCGAACGAGCAGTACGTC.

V and J are TRBV6-5 and TRBJ2-1; 8 positions match TRBD2. Germline values: CDR1 MNHEY, CDR2 SVGAGI. The CDR3 extends over 14 amino acids. V lost 7 bases to trimming and J lost 7 bases; unmatched junction nucleotides: 9. The CDR3 region has the DNA TGTGCCAGCATGAAGACGGGGGGGCCTAATGAGCAGTTCTTC. This gives the protein CASMKTGGPNEQFF.

This clone was detected only a few times. The chain joins TRBV9 to TRBJ2-1; 12 bases fit TRBD2. Germline CDR1 SGDLS, CDR2 YYNGEE. The CDR3 totals 16 residues. The J segment lost 8 bases and the V segment lost 3 bases, leaving 9 bases of the junction unmatched. In nucleotides, the CDR3 is TGTGCCAGCAGCGCCACTAGCGGGGGGCCGGTTTATGAGCAGTTCTTC. The encoded protein is CASSATSGGPVYEQFF. Based on the CDR3 plus reference TRBV9 and TRBJ2-1, the full variable domain is DSGVTQTPKHLITATGQRVTLRCSPRSGDLSVYWYQQSLDQGLQFLIQYYNGEERAKGNILERFSAQQFPDLHSELNLSSLELGDSALYFCASSATSGGPVYEQFFGPGTRLTVL.

This chain links TRBV5-6 with TRBJ1-2; tentative D call: TRBD1 (5 bases). Deletions cut 2 bases from V and 4 bases from J, with 15 bases between. This CDR3 is built from 15 residues. The germline CDR1 and CDR2 sequences are SGHDT and YYEEEE. DNA for the CDR3: TGTGCCAGCAGCTTACAGGCGACAGATCTCTATGGCTACACCTTC. Protein sequence: CASSLQATDLYGYTF.

This clone has more than one count but fewer than ten. The CDR3 DNA reads TGCAGTGCGCTAGGGGGGGAATATGACACCTTC. This codes for CSALGGEYDTF. The chain employs TRBV20-1 and TRBJ1-2, with a tentative D call TRBD1 (6 bases). The CDR3 is 11 residues long. Trimming stripped 6 bases from V and 12 bases from J, with 17 bases between. Looked up from germline, CDR1 is DFQATT and CDR2 is SNEGSKA (reference sequence).

The V gene is TRBV5-4, the J gene TRBJ2-5, with 7 bases lining up with TRBD1. CDR1 and CDR2 (germline): SGHNT, YYREEE (reference sequence). V gave up 2 bases and J gave up 2 bases; unmatched junction bases: 3. The CDR3 is made up of 14 amino acids. The CDR3 region is CASSLQGNQETQYF. The DNA for the CDR3 is TGTGCCAGCAGCTTACAGGGGAATCAAGAGACCCAGTACTTC.

The chain carries TRBV4-1 and TRBJ1-2; TRBD1 matches 7 bases. CDR3 length: 15 residues. With 3 bases clipped from V and 3 bases from J, the junction kept 7 bases outside the gene matches. Germline V gene data show CDR1 as MGHRA and CDR2 as YSYEKL. The CDR3 sequence is CASSHFDRDDYGYTF. In DNA form, the CDR3 reads TGCGCCAGCAGCCATTTTGACAGGGATGACTATGGCTACACCTTC.